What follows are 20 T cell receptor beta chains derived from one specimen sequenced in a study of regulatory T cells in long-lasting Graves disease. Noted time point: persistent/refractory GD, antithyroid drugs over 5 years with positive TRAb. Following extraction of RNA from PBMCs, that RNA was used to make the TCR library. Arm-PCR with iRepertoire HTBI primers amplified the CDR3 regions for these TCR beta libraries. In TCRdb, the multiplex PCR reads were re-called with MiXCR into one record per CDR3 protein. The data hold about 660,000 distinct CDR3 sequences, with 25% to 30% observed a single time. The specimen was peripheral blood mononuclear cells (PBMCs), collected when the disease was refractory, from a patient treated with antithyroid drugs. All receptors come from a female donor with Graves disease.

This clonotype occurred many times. CDR3 nucleotides: TGTGCCAGCAGTGAAGCGAAGAACACTGAAGCTTTCTTT. Its protein product is CASSEAKNTEAFF. The chain has TRBV6-1 and TRBJ1-1; no clear D gene. Trimming cost V 0 bases and J 1 base, with 3 bases left between them. Germline V lookup: CDR1 MNHNS, CDR2 SASEGT. CDR3 length: 13 amino acids.

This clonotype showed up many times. In nucleotides, the CDR3 is TGTGCCAGCAGTTGGAGGGTGGGCAATCAGCCCCAGCATTTT. Protein sequence: CASSWRVGNQPQHF. This chain connects TRBV28 to TRBJ1-5; D uncertain. The V end was cut by 4 bases, the J end by 2 bases, with 9 bases between. From germline, CDR1 is MDHEN and CDR2 SYDVKM. This CDR3 region has 14 residues.

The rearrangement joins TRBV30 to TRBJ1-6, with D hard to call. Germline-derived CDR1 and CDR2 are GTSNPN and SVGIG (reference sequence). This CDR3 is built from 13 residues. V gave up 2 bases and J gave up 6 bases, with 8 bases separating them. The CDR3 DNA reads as TGTGCCTGGAGTAGTACCGGTAATTCACCCCTCCACTTT. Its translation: CAWSSTGNSPLHF.

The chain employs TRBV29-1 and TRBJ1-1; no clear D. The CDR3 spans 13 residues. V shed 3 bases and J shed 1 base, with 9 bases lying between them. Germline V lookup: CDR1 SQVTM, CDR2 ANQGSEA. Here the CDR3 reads CSVDWKRNTEAFF. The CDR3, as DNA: TGCAGCGTTGACTGGAAAAGGAACACTGAAGCTTTCTTT.

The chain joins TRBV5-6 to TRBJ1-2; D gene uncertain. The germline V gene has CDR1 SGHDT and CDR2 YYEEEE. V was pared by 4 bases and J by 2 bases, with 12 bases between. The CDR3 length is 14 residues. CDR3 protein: CASSIIGQNYGYTF. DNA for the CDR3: TGTGCCAGCAGCATCATCGGGCAGAACTATGGCTACACCTTC.

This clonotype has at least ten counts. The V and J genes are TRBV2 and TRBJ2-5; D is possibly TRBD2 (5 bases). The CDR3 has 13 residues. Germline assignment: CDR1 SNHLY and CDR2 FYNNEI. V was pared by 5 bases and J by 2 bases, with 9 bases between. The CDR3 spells CASSPDWQETQYF. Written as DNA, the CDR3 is TGTGCCAGCAGTCCGGACTGGCAAGAGACCCAGTACTTC.

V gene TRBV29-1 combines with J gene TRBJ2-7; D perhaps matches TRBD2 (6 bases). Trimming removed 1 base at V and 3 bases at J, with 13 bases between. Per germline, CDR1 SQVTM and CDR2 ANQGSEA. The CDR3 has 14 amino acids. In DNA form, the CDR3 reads TGCAGCGTTGAAGGAGTGGGGGGAATCTACGAGCAGTACTTC. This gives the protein CSVEGVGGIYEQYF.

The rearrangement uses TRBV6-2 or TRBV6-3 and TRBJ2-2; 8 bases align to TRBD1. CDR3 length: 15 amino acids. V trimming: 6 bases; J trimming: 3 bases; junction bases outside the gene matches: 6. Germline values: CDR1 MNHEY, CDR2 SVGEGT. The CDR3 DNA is TGTGCCAGCAGACCGGGACAGGTTTACACCGGGGAGCTGTTTTTT. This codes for CASRPGQVYTGELFF.

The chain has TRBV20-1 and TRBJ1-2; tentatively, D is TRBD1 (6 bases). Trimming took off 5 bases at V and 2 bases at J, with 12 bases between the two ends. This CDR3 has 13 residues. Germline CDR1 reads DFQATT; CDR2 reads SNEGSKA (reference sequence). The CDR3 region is CSAWGQRNYGYTF. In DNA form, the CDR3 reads TGCAGTGCTTGGGGACAAAGAAACTATGGCTACACCTTC.

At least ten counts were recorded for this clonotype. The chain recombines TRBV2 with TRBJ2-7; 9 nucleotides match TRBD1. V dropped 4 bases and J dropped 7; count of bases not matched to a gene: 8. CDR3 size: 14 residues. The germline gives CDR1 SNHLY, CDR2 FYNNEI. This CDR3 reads CASSGEGQGGEQYF. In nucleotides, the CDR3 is TGTGCCAGCAGTGGGGAGGGACAGGGAGGTGAGCAGTACTTC.

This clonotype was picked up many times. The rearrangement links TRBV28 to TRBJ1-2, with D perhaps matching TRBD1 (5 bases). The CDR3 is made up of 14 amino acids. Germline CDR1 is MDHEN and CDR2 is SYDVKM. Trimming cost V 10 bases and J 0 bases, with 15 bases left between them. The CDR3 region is CATPGPGSNYGYTF. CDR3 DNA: TGTGCCACCCCGGGGCCAGGATCTAACTATGGCTACACCTTC.

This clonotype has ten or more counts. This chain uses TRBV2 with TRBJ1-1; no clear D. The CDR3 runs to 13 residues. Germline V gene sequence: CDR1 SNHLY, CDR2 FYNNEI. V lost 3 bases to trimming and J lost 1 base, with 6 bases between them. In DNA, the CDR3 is TGTGCCAGCAGTGATTTGGGGAACACTGAAGCTTTCTTT. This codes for CASSDLGNTEAFF.

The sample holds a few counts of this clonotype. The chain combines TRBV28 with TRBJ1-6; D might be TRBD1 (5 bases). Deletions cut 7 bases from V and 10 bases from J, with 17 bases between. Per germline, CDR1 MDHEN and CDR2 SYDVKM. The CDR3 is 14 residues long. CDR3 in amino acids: CASNVSGGRSPLHF. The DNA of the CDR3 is TGTGCCAGCAACGTATCGGGGGGGAGATCACCCCTCCACTTT.

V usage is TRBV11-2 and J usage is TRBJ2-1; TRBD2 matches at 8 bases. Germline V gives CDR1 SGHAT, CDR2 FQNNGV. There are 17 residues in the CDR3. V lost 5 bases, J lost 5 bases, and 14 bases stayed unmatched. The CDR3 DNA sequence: TGTGCCAGCAGCCGACTTTTGAGCGGGAGACAGGACAATGAGCAGTTCTTC. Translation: CASSRLLSGRQDNEQFF.

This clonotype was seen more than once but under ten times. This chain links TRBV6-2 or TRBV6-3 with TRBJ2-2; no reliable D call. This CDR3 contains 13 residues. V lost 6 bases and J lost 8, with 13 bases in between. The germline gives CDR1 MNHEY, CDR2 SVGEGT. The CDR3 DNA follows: TGTGCCAGCAGCTATGGTATGACTGGGGAGCTGTTTTTT. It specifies CASSYGMTGELFF.

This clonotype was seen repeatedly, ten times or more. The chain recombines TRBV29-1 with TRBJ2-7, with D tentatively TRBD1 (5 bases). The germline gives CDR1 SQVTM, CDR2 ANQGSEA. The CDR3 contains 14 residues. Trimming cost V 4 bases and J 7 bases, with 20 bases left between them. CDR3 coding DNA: TGCAGCGTTGCCCTCTGGGGCACCAGGTCGGAGCAGTACTTC. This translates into CSVALWGTRSEQYF.

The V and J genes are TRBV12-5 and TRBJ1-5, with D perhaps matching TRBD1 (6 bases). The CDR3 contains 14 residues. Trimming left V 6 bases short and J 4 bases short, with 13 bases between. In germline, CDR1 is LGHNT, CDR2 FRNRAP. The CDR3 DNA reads TGTGCTAGTGGGATAGGGGGTTGGAATCAGCCCCAGCATTTT. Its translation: CASGIGGWNQPQHF.

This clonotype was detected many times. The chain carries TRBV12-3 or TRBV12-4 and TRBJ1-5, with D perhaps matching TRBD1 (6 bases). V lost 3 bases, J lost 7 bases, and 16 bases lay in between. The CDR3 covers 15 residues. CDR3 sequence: CASSLYRAYGQPQHF. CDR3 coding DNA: TGTGCCAGCAGTTTGTACAGGGCATATGGGCAGCCCCAGCATTTT.

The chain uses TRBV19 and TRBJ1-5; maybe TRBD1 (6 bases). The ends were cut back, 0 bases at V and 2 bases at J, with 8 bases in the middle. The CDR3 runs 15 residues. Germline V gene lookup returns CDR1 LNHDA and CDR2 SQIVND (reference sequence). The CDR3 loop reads CASSIEQGGNQPQHF. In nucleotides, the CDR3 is TGTGCCAGTAGTATAGAACAGGGCGGCAATCAGCCCCAGCATTTT.

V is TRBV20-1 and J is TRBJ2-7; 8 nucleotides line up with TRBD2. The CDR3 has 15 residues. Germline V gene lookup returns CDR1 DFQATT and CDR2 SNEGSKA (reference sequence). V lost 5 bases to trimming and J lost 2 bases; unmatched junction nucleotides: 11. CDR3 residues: CSASVAGGRTYEQYF. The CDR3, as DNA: TGCAGTGCTTCGGTCGCGGGGGGTCGAACCTACGAGCAGTACTTC.